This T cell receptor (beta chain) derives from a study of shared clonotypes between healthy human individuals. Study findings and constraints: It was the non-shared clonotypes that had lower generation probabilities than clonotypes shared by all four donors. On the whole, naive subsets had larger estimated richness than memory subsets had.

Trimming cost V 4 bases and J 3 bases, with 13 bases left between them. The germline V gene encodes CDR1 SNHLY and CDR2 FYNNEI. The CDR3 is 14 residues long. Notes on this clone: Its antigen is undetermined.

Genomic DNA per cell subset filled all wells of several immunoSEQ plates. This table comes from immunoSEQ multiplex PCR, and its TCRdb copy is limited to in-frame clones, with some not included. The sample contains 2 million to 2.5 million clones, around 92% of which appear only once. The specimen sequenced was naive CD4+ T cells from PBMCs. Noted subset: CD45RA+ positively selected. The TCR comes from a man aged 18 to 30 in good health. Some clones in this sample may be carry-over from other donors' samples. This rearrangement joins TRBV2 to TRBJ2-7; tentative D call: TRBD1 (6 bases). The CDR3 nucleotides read TGTGCCAGCAGTGGTACAGGGTTGATCTACGAGCAGTACTTC. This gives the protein CASSGTGLIYEQYF.